This record covers a single T cell receptor beta chain. Two oligonucleotides, mixed equimolar, formed the beta constant-region primer covering TRBC1 and TRBC2. TCRdb re-called the UMI-ligation and nested PCR reads through MiXCR, storing one row per CDR3 protein. The table lists 21,000 or so distinct CDR3 sequences, 9.5% to 11% of them singletons, with over 15% in the top ten. The CDR3 covers 17 residues. Trimming pared 4 bases from V and 3 bases from J, leaving 20 bases between. Germline CDR1 SNHLY, CDR2 FYNNEI. This sample stems from a study of naive and memory T cell subsets. Overnight CMV lysate stimulation of fresh PBMCs defined donor CMV status by CD4+ IFNgamma.

The sequenced sample was central memory CD8+ T cells from blood. This clonotype was sampled from a human donor in good health. This chain links TRBV2 with TRBJ2-3, with TRBD2 as a possible D gene (6 bases). The chain's CDR3 is CASSGETSSAFTDTQYF. The DNA of the CDR3 is TGTGCCAGCAGTGGAGAGACTTCTAGCGCGTTTACAGATACGCAGTATTTT.